These 7 T cell receptor beta chains were sequenced from one sample in a study of cytomegalovirus exposure and HLA in healthy donors. Both 60 Vbeta primers and 13 Jbeta primers went into the PCR. The data were produced by immunoSEQ multiplex PCR, yet TCRdb's version contains in-frame clones alone and is incomplete. The sample lists about 170,000 clones, 73% occurring once. What was sequenced was PBMCs. The receptors were gathered from a woman between 18 and 30 years old in good health and CMV-seropositive.

This clone was detected a few times. The chain combines TRBV28 with TRBJ1-5; 10 bases match TRBD1. In germline, CDR1 is MDHEN, CDR2 SYDVKM. The CDR3 is 16 amino acids. The V and J ends lost 6 bases and 7 bases, in that order; junction bases with no gene match: 12. The CDR3 region has the DNA TGTGCCAGCAGCTGGGACAGGGGTCGAGTGAACCAGCCCCAGCATTTT. Its protein is CASSWDRGRVNQPQHF.

The V call is TRBV2, the J call TRBJ2-7, with a weak D call TRBD2 (6 bases). Trimming shortened V by 6 bases and J by 4 bases, and 13 bases separated the two germline ends. CDR1 and CDR2 from the germline V gene are SNHLY and FYNNEI. The CDR3 extends over 13 amino acids. The CDR3 loop is CASSLIRGYEQYF. The DNA for the CDR3 is TGTGCCAGCAGCCTTATCCGGGGGTACGAGCAGTACTTC. Full variable domain (outside the CDR3, taken from reference TRBV2 and TRBJ2-7): EPEVTQTPSHQVTQMGQEVILRCVPISNHLYFYWYRQILGQKVEFLVSFYNNEISEKSEIFDDQFSVERPDGSNFTLKIRSTKLEDSAMYFCASSLIRGYEQYFGPGTRLTVT.

The chain joins TRBV7-9 to TRBJ2-7; D not resolved. This CDR3 contains 12 residues. Germline V gene data show CDR1 as SEHNR and CDR2 as FQNEAQ (reference sequence). Trimming removed 4 bases at V and 6 bases at J, with 10 bases between. CDR3: CASSSTAGEQYF. The CDR3 DNA reads TGTGCCAGCAGCTCAACAGCCGGCGAGCAGTACTTC.

The chain has TRBV4-3 and TRBJ2-5, with 7 bases matching TRBD2. The J call may be incorrect, as the DNA end agrees better with TRBJ2-7. The CDR3 sequence is 13 residues long. The germline CDR1 and CDR2 sequences are LGHNA and YSLEER. The DNA for the CDR3 is TGCGCCAGCAGCCAGCGCGGGGGACACGAGCAGTACTTC. As protein: CASSQRGGHEQYF.

The chain recombines TRBV7-6 with TRBJ2-5, with TRBD1 identical over 9 bases. This CDR3 region has 15 residues. V shed 5 bases, J shed 11 bases, and the junction held 15 bases outside the gene matches. The V gene's germline CDR1 is SGHVS and CDR2 FNYEAQ. CDR3 sequence reads: CASSQNADRGEEQYF. The CDR3 DNA is TGTGCCAGCAGCCAAAACGCGGACAGGGGCGAAGAGCAGTACTTC.

J is TRBJ2-7 and V is TRBV9, with 8 bases matching TRBD1. Unmatched junction bases numbered 8, after V lost 4 bases and J lost 5 bases. The germline V gene has CDR1 SGDLS and CDR2 YYNGEE. This CDR3 has 14 amino acids. In DNA form, the CDR3 reads TGTGCCAGCAGCACCCGGGACAGGTTCGACGAGCAGTACTTC. Its protein product is CASSTRDRFDEQYF. The full variable domain, with the rest looked up from reference TRBV9 and TRBJ2-7, is DSGVTQTPKHLITATGQRVTLRCSPRSGDLSVYWYQQSLDQGLQFLIQYYNGEERAKGNILERFSAQQFPDLHSELNLSSLELGDSALYFCASSTRDRFDEQYFGPGTRLTVT.

The chain employs TRBV10-3 and TRBJ2-3, with 14 bases lining up with TRBD2. The CDR3 sequence is 18 residues long. Germline loops: CDR1 ENHRY, CDR2 SYGVKD. After removal of 4 bases from V and 1 base from J, the junction contained 7 bases not matched to a gene. CDR3 residues: CAISGSTSGGAGTDTQYF. DNA for the CDR3: TGTGCCATCAGTGGTTCGACTAGCGGGGGGGCGGGCACAGATACGCAGTATTTT.